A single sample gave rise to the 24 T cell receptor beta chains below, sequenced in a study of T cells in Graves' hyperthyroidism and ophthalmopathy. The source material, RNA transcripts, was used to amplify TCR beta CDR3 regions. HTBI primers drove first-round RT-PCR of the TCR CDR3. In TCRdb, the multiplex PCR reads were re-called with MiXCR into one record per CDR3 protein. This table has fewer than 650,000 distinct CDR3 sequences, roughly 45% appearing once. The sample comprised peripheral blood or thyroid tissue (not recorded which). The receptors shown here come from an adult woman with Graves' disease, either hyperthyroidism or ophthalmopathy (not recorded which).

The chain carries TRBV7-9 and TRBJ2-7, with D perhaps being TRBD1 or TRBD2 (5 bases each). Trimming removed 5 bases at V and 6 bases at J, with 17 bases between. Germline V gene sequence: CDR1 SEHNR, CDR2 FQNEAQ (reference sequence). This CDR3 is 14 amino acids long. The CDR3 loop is CASSPRFTGAEQYF. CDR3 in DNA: TGTGCCAGCAGCCCCCGGTTCACCGGGGCCGAGCAGTACTTC.

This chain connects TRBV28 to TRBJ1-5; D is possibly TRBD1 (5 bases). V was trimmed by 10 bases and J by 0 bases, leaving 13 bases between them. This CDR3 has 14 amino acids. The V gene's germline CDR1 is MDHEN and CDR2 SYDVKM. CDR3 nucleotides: TGTGCCATCCGAGGGGAGAATAGCAATCAGCCCCAGCATTTT. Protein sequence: CAIRGENSNQPQHF.

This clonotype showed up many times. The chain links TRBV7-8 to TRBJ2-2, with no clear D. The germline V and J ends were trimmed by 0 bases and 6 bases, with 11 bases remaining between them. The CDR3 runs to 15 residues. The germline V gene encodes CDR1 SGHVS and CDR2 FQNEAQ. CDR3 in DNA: TGTGCCAGCAGCTTAGCCGGCAGACCCCCCGGGGAGCTGTTTTTT. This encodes CASSLAGRPPGELFF.

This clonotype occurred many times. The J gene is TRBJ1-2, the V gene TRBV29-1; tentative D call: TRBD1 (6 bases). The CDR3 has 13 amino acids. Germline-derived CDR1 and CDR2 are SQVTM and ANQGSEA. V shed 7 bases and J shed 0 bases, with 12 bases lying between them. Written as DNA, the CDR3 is TGCAGCGATGTCGGGGGGCCTAACTATGGCTACACCTTC. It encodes CSDVGGPNYGYTF.

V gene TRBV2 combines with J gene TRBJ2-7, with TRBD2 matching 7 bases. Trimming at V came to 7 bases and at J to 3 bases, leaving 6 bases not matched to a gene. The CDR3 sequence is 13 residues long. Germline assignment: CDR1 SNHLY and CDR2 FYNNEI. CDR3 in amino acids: CASMGEGSYEQYF. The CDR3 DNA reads TGTGCCAGCATGGGGGAGGGGAGCTACGAGCAGTACTTC. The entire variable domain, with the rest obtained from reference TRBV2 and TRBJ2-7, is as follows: EPEVTQTPSHQVTQMGQEVILRCVPISNHLYFYWYRQILGQKVEFLVSFYNNEISEKSEIFDDQFSVERPDGSNFTLKIRSTKLEDSAMYFCASMGEGSYEQYFGPGTRLTVT.

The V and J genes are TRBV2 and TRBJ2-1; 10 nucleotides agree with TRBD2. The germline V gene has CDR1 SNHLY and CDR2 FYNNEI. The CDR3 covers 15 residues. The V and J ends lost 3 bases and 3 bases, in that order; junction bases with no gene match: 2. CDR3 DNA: TGTGCCAGCAGTGAGGGGACTAGCGACTACAATGAGCAGTTCTTC. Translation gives CASSEGTSDYNEQFF.

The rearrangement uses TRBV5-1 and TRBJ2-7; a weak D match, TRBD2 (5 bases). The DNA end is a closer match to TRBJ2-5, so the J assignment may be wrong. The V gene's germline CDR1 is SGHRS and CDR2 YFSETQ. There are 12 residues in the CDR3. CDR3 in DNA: TGCGCCAGCAGCGGTCGAGGAGGGACCCAGTACTTC. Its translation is CASSGRGGTQYF.

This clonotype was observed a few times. The CDR3 DNA reads TGTGCCAGCAGCCAGGGGGCGGGAGTAGGGGCCTACGAGCAGTACTTC. Translating gives CASSQGAGVGAYEQYF. The J gene is TRBJ2-7, the V gene TRBV4-2, with D perhaps TRBD2 (7 bases). The germline V gene has CDR1 LGHNA and CDR2 YNFKEQ. Trimming stripped 3 bases from V and 2 bases from J, with 17 bases between. This CDR3 is built from 16 residues.

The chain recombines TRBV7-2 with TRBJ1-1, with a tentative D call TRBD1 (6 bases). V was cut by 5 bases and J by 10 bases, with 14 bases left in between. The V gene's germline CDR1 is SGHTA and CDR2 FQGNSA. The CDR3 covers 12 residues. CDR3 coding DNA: TGTGCCAGCAGCCGACACAGGGCGCTAGCTTTCTTT. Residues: CASSRHRALAFF.

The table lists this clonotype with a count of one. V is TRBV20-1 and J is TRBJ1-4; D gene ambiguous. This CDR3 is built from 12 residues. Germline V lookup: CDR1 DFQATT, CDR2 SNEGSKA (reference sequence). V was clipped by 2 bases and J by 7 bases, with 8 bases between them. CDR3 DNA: TGCAGTGCTAGAAGCGGGAGTGAAAAACTGTTTTTT. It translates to CSARSGSEKLFF.

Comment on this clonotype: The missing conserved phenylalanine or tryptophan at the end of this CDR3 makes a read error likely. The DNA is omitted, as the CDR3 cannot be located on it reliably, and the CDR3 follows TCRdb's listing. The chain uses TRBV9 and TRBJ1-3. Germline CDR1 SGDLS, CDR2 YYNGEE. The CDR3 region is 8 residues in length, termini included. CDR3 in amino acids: CASSVEPR.

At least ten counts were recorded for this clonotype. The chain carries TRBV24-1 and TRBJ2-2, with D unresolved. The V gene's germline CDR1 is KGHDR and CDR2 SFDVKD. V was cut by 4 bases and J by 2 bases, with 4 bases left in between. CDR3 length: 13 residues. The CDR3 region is CATSDPNTGELFF. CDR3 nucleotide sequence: TGTGCCACCAGTGACCCTAACACCGGGGAGCTGTTTTTT.

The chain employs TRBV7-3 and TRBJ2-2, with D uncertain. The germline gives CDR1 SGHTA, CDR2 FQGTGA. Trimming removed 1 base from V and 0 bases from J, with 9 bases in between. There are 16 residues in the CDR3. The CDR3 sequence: CASSLIVGSNTGELFF. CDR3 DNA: TGTGCCAGCAGCTTAATTGTGGGTTCGAACACCGGGGAGCTGTTTTTT.

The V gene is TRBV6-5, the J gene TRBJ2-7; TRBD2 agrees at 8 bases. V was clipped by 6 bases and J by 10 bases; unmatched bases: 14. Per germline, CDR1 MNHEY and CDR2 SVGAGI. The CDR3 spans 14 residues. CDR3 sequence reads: CASRTPGGTSSQYF. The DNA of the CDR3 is TGTGCCAGCAGGACCCCGGGGGGGACCAGTAGCCAGTACTTC.

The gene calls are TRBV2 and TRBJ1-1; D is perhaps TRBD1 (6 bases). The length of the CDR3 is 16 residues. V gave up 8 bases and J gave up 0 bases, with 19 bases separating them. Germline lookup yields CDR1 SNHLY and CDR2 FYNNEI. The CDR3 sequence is CASVQGGRNLNTEAFF. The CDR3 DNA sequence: TGTGCCAGCGTCCAAGGGGGGCGAAATTTGAACACTGAAGCTTTCTTT. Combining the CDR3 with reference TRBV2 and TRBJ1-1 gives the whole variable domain EPEVTQTPSHQVTQMGQEVILRCVPISNHLYFYWYRQILGQKVEFLVSFYNNEISEKSEIFDDQFSVERPDGSNFTLKIRSTKLEDSAMYFCASVQGGRNLNTEAFFGQGTRLTVV.

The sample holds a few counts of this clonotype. The CDR3 sequence is CASSKIGTGGPGELFF. The DNA of the CDR3 is TGTGCCAGCAGTAAGATCGGGACAGGGGGCCCCGGGGAGCTGTTTTTT. V and J are TRBV27 and TRBJ2-2; the match to TRBD1 covers 12 bases. The CDR3 length is 16 residues. With V trimmed by 5 bases and J by 6 bases, 7 bases remained unmatched. Germline CDR1 and CDR2: MNHEY and SMNVEV (reference sequence).

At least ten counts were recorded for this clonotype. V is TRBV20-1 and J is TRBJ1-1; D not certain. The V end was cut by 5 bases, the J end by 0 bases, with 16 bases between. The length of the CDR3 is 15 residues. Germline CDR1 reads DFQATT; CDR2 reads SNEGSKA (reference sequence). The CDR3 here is CSAPDQQRMNTEAFF. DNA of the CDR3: TGCAGTGCTCCAGATCAACAGCGCATGAACACTGAAGCTTTCTTT.

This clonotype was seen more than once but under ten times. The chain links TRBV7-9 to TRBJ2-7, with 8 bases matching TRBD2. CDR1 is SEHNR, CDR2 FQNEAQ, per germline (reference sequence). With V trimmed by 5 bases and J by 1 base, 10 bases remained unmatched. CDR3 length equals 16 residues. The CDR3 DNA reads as TGTGCCAGCAGCCCCATCGGTCGGGAGGGTTCCTACGAGCAGTACTTC. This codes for CASSPIGREGSYEQYF.

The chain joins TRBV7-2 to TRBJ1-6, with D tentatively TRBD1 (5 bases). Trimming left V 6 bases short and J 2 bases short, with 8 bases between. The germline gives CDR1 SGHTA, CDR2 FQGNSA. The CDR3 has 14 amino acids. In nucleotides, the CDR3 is TGTGCCAGCAGGTCGACAGCCTATAATTCACCCCTCCACTTT. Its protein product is CASRSTAYNSPLHF.

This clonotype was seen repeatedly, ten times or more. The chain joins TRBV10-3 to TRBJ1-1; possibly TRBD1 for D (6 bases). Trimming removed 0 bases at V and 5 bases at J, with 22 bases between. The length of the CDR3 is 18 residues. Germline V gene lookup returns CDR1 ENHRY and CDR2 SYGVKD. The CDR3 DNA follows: TGTGCCATCAGTGAGTCGTCACATGATCGGGGGGCACGGACTGAAGCTTTCTTT. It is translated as CAISESSHDRGARTEAFF.

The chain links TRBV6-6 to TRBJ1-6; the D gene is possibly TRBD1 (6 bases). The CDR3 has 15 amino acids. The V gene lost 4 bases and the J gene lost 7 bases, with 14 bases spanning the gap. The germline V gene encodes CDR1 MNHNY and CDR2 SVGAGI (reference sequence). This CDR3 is CASSSSWQGNSPLHF. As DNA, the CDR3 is TGTGCCAGCAGTTCCTCGTGGCAGGGGAATTCACCCCTCCACTTT.

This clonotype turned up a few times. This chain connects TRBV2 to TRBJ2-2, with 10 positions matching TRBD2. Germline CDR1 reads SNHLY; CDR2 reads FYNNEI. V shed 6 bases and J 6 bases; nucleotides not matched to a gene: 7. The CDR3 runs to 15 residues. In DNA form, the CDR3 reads TGTGCCAGCAGCCCAAGCGGGAGGGCGGCCGGGGAGCTGTTTTTT. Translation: CASSPSGRAAGELFF.

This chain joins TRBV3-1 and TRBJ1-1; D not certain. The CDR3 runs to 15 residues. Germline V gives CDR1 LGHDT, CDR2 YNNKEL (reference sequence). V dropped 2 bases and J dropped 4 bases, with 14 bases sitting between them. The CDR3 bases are TGTGCCAGCAGCCAAATAATCGGATACTTCACTGAAGCTTTCTTT. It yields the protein CASSQIIGYFTEAFF.

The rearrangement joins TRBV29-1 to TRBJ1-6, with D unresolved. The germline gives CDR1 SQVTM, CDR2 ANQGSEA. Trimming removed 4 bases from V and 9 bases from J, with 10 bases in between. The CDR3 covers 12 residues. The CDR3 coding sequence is TGCAGCGTTGGGGAAAGAGGTTCACCCCTCCACTTT. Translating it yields CSVGERGSPLHF.